Listed here is a single T cell receptor (beta chain). Libraries were prepared by immunoSEQ multiplex PCR; TCRdb keeps only in-frame clonotypes and omits some of them. The profile covers 110,000 or so clones, with approximately 90% appearing a single time and roughly a sixth taken by the ten largest. The sample originates from a study of control samples from healthy donors and cancer patients. Sequencing was carried out using blood. The source of this sequence is a woman aged 50 to 60 in good health.

The CDR3 protein is CASSRLGLGDEQFF. In DNA form, the CDR3 reads TGTGCCAGCAGCCGCCTGGGGTTGGGGGATGAGCAGTTCTTC. J is TRBJ2-1 and V is TRBV7-3, with D perhaps TRBD1 or TRBD2 (5 bases each). The germline CDR1 and CDR2 sequences are SGHTA and FQGTGA. CDR3 length equals 14 residues. Trimming shortened V by 5 bases and J by 8 bases, and 16 bases separated the two germline ends.